Following are 26 T cell receptor beta chains from one sample sequenced in a study of beta chain features in type 1 diabetes. Study-level results: Shorter TCRB CDR3s, moderately but significantly so, marked every one of the four CD4+ subsets in Type 1 diabetes patients.

Their recognized antigens are unknown. As every portion of the isolated RNA was reverse transcribed, the sequencing read expressed TCRB transcripts. The protocol was immunoSEQ multiplex PCR, while the TCRdb copy is restricted to in-frame clones and leaves out a portion. The sample shows roughly 70,000 clones, roughly 50% of them seen only once. Sequencing was performed on central memory CD4+ T cells from blood. Receptor source: a young man with type 1 diabetes.

This clone was observed a handful of times. V usage is TRBV28 and J usage is TRBJ1-4; 8 nucleotides agree with TRBD1. Germline CDR1 MDHEN, CDR2 SYDVKM. V was clipped by 6 bases and J by 6 bases; unmatched bases: 6. The CDR3 runs to 14 residues. The CDR3 coding sequence is TGTGCCAGCAGCCAGGGGGCGGGGGATGAAAAACTGTTTTTT. Protein sequence: CASSQGAGDEKLFF.

The CDR3 sequence: CASSVDRNTEAFF. CDR3 in DNA: TGTGCCAGCTCGGTGGACAGGAACACTGAAGCTTTCTTT. J is TRBJ1-1 and V is TRBV18, with TRBD1 as a possible D gene (6 bases). The germline V gene has CDR1 KGHSH and CDR2 LQKENI. V shed 6 bases and J shed 1 base, with 9 bases lying between them. The CDR3 runs 13 residues.

V is TRBV7-6 and J is TRBJ2-1, with TRBD2 identical over 12 bases. The ends lost 1 base at V and 5 bases at J; junction bases unmatched: 0. There are 15 residues in the CDR3. Germline values: CDR1 SGHVS, CDR2 FNYEAQ. This CDR3 reads CASSLGLAGDNEQFF. CDR3 nucleotides: TGTGCCAGCAGCTTAGGACTAGCGGGAGACAATGAGCAGTTCTTC.

The chain carries TRBV7-6 and TRBJ2-1; TRBD1 matches 8 bases. CDR3 length equals 15 residues. Germline V gene lookup returns CDR1 SGHVS and CDR2 FNYEAQ. Trimming at V came to 2 bases and at J to 1 base, leaving 1 base not matched to a gene. The CDR3 reads CASSLQGASYNEQFF. The DNA of the CDR3 is TGTGCCAGCAGCTTACAGGGGGCGTCCTACAATGAGCAGTTCTTC. Full variable domain (rest looked up from reference TRBV7-6 and TRBJ2-1): GAGVSQSPRYKVTKRGQDVALRCDPISGHVSLYWYRQALGQGPEFLTYFNYEAQQDKSGLPNDRFSAERPEGSISTLTIQRTEQRDSAMYRCASSLQGASYNEQFFGPGTRLTVL.

The rearrangement links TRBV5-1 to TRBJ1-1; D remains unclear. The CDR3 loop spans 13 amino acids. Trimming pared 2 bases from V and 1 base from J, leaving 6 bases between. Germline-derived CDR1 and CDR2 are SGHRS and YFSETQ. For the CDR3, the DNA is TGCGCCAGCAGCTTTAACTGGAACACTGAAGCTTTCTTT. Translation: CASSFNWNTEAFF.

This clone was detected only once. This sequence joins TRBV7-8 and TRBJ1-5; 7 positions match TRBD1. Germline values: CDR1 SGHVS, CDR2 FQNEAQ. J gave up 2 bases and V 2 bases, and 3 bases lay outside the gene matches. This CDR3 contains 15 residues. The CDR3 nucleotides read TGTGCCAGCAGCTTAACGCAGGGGGGCAATCAGCCCCAGCATTTT. Translation gives CASSLTQGGNQPQHF.

The CDR3 region is CASSYPQGITEAFF. The CDR3 DNA follows: TGTGCCAGCAGTTACCCTCAGGGGATCACTGAAGCTTTCTTT. The chain employs TRBV6-6 and TRBJ1-1, with D possibly TRBD1 on 6 matching bases. Between the trimmed V and J ends, which lost 2 bases and 4 bases, there was a span of 11 bases. Germline CDR1 MNHNY, CDR2 SVGAGI (reference sequence). This CDR3 contains 14 residues.

The table lists this clone with a few counts. This chain joins TRBV4-1 and TRBJ2-3; 10 nucleotides line up with TRBD2. Germline CDR1 and CDR2: MGHRA and YSYEKL. CDR3 length: 16 residues. V shed 1 base, J shed 4 bases, and the junction held 5 bases outside the gene matches. In DNA, the CDR3 is TGCGCCAGCAGCCAAGCGGTAGCGGGGGGTTCAGATACGCAGTATTTT. Translating gives CASSQAVAGGSDTQYF.

This clone was counted a few times. The chain links TRBV4-2 to TRBJ2-2; weak D call: TRBD1 (5 bases). V shed 0 bases and J shed 0 bases, with 14 bases lying between them. The germline gives CDR1 LGHNA, CDR2 YNFKEQ. The CDR3 consists of 18 residues. Here the CDR3 reads CASSQDIMTAANTGELFF. CDR3 sequence (DNA): TGTGCCAGCAGCCAAGATATCATGACAGCAGCGAACACCGGGGAGCTGTTTTTT.

The chain carries TRBV5-1 and TRBJ1-1; D not resolved. In germline, CDR1 is SGHRS, CDR2 YFSETQ. This CDR3 is built from 14 residues. V shed 0 bases and J shed 4 bases, with 10 bases lying between them. For the CDR3, the DNA is TGCGCCAGCAGCTTGGAGGCAGGAGGCACTGAAGCTTTCTTT. This codes for CASSLEAGGTEAFF.

This chain joins TRBV7-9 and TRBJ1-4; D gene uncertain. The V end was cut by 5 bases, the J end by 7 bases, with 17 bases between. The V gene's germline CDR1 is SEHNR and CDR2 FQNEAQ (reference sequence). This CDR3 spans 15 amino acids. The CDR3 bases are TGTGCCAGCAGCCAGATACGGGGAGGACCTGAAAAACTGTTTTTT. Its protein product is CASSQIRGGPEKLFF.

V and J are TRBV7-9 and TRBJ2-6; TRBD1 matches 12 bases. The V gene's germline CDR1 is SEHNR and CDR2 FQNEAQ (reference sequence). V was pared by 8 bases and J by 1 base, with 3 bases of the junction left unmatched. This CDR3 is 16 amino acids long. The CDR3 DNA follows: TGTGCCAGCGGGGACAGGGGGCTTTCTGGGGCCAACGTCCTGACTTTC. Residues: CASGDRGLSGANVLTF.

V gene TRBV9 combines with J gene TRBJ2-1; D is perhaps TRBD2 (5 bases). The CDR3 covers 17 residues. Germline assignment: CDR1 SGDLS and CDR2 YYNGEE. V was trimmed by 1 base and J by 0 bases, leaving 14 bases between them. In DNA form, the CDR3 reads TGTGCCAGCAGCGTAACATTTTCGGGAAGCTCCTACAATGAGCAGTTCTTC. It translates to CASSVTFSGSSYNEQFF.

The V and J genes are TRBV7-2 and TRBJ2-5; 7 bases fit TRBD2. The CDR3 covers 14 residues. The germline CDR1 and CDR2 sequences are SGHTA and FQGNSA. V shed 5 bases and J 5 bases; nucleotides not matched to a gene: 8. The chain's CDR3 is CASSNGLEGETQYF. In nucleotides, the CDR3 is TGTGCCAGCAGCAACGGACTAGAGGGGGAGACCCAGTACTTC.

The chain has TRBV29-1 and TRBJ1-2; weak D call: TRBD1 (5 bases). In germline, CDR1 is SQVTM, CDR2 ANQGSEA. The V end was cut by 6 bases, the J end by 6 bases, with 14 bases between. This CDR3 comprises 12 residues. CDR3 nucleotide sequence: TGCAGCGTCCCATACCCAGGGAATGGCTACACCTTC. This gives the protein CSVPYPGNGYTF.

The chain couples TRBV2 to TRBJ2-5, with 7 bases fitting TRBD2. V gave up 6 bases and J gave up 5 bases; unmatched junction bases: 0. Germline values: CDR1 SNHLY, CDR2 FYNNEI. The CDR3 runs to 11 residues. The CDR3 protein is CASRGGETQYF. The CDR3 DNA follows: TGTGCCAGCAGGGGGGGGGAGACCCAGTACTTC.

This chain uses TRBV7-6 with TRBJ2-7, with a weak D call TRBD1 (5 bases). The CDR3 is 15 amino acids. Germline V gene sequence: CDR1 SGHVS, CDR2 FNYEAQ. V dropped 4 bases and J dropped 0 bases, with 13 bases sitting between them. In nucleotides, the CDR3 is TGTGCCAGCAGCTCTGGACACGTAAGCTCCTACGAGCAGTACTTC. It translates to CASSSGHVSSYEQYF.

The chain is built from TRBV2 and TRBJ1-1, with 7 nucleotides matching TRBD1. The CDR3 sequence is 13 residues long. Unmatched junction bases numbered 7, after V lost 8 bases and J lost 4 bases. Germline CDR1 SNHLY, CDR2 FYNNEI. In DNA form, the CDR3 reads TGTGCCAGCCGTATCCGGGACAGCACTGAAGCTTTCTTT. Its protein product is CASRIRDSTEAFF. The whole variable domain, remainder taken from reference TRBV2 and TRBJ1-1, is EPEVTQTPSHQVTQMGQEVILRCVPISNHLYFYWYRQILGQKVEFLVSFYNNEISEKSEIFDDQFSVERPDGSNFTLKIRSTKLEDSAMYFCASRIRDSTEAFFGQGTRLTVV.

In this sample, this clone turned up a few times. This chain connects TRBV5-4 to TRBJ1-2; unclear D gene. The CDR3 spans 13 residues. Germline V gene lookup returns CDR1 SGHNT and CDR2 YYREEE (reference sequence). The V end lost 3 bases, the J end lost 5 bases, and 11 bases lay between the germline ends. Written as DNA, the CDR3 is TGTGCCAGCAGCTCCGACGGGGATTATGGCTACACCTTC. This sequence encodes CASSSDGDYGYTF.

The gene calls are TRBV5-6 and TRBJ2-3; 11 nucleotides agree with TRBD2. The CDR3 extends over 15 amino acids. The junction had 4 bases not matched to a gene; V was cut back by 0 bases and J by 7 bases. Germline V gene data show CDR1 as SGHDT and CDR2 as YYEEEE. DNA of the CDR3: TGTGCCAGCAGCTTGGAACTAGCGGGGGCTTATACGCAGTATTTT. Protein product: CASSLELAGAYTQYF.

The rearrangement joins TRBV4-1 to TRBJ1-5; D remains ambiguous. Germline V gene lookup returns CDR1 MGHRA and CDR2 YSYEKL. The length of the CDR3 is 13 residues. V was cut by 0 bases and J by 9 bases, with 9 bases left in between. The CDR3 spells CASSQDPLRPQHF. CDR3 DNA sequence: TGCGCCAGCAGCCAAGATCCGCTACGGCCCCAGCATTTT.

The gene calls are TRBV5-1 and TRBJ2-7; the match to TRBD1 covers 9 bases. V was clipped by 0 bases and J by 13 bases; unmatched bases: 8. CDR1 is SGHRS and CDR2 is YFSETQ in the germline V gene. The CDR3 runs 13 residues. The CDR3 region has the DNA TGCGCCAGCAGCTTGGACCTGGACAGGGGCGCTTACTTC. This sequence encodes CASSLDLDRGAYF.

The rearrangement joins TRBV11-2 to TRBJ1-3; 7 nucleotides line up with TRBD1. V lost 5 bases and J lost 1; bases outside the gene matches: 5. There are 15 residues in the CDR3. Germline loops: CDR1 SGHAT, CDR2 FQNNGV. CDR3 nucleotides: TGTGCCAGCAGCAACCGGGACAGTTCTGGAAACACCATATATTTT. This translates into CASSNRDSSGNTIYF.

V and J are TRBV4-1 and TRBJ1-2; TRBD1 matches 9 bases. The CDR3 runs to 15 residues. Germline V gives CDR1 MGHRA, CDR2 YSYEKL. The V gene end was trimmed by 0 bases and the J gene end by 4 bases; junction bases not matched to a gene: 3. The DNA of the CDR3 is TGCGCCAGCAGCCAAGAACAGGGGGCCTTCTATGGCTACACCTTC. This codes for CASSQEQGAFYGYTF.

This chain uses TRBV5-4 with TRBJ2-3, with 10 bases lining up with TRBD2. The CDR3 contains 15 residues. Germline CDR1 SGHNT, CDR2 YYREEE (reference sequence). V shed 1 base, J shed 1 base, and the junction held 0 bases outside the gene matches. The CDR3 reads CASSLTSGGTDTQYF. The CDR3 DNA is TGTGCCAGCAGCTTGACTAGCGGGGGCACAGATACGCAGTATTTT.

This clone has more than one count but fewer than ten. V gene TRBV6-5 combines with J gene TRBJ1-1; D ambiguous. The CDR3 sequence is 13 residues long. Trimming took off 7 bases at V and 0 bases at J, with 9 bases between the two ends. Germline V CDR1 and CDR2: MNHEY, SVGAGI. The CDR3: CASTYSLNTEAFF. CDR3 nucleotide sequence: TGTGCCAGCACCTATAGCTTGAACACTGAAGCTTTCTTT.